A selection of T cell receptor beta chains follows, all from one sample in a study of blood T cell repertoires in COVID-19. Data came from immunoSEQ multiplex PCR; TCRdb stores just in-frame clones and leaves some out. The sample has approximately 190,000 clones; 80% are singletons. Sequenced material: peripheral blood. The receptor source for this set is a man in his fifties or sixties with acute or convalescent COVID-19. CDR3s include the opening cysteine and the closing phenylalanine or tryptophan. The order of the fields is CDR3 protein, CDR3 DNA, J gene, CDR3 length, clone size, V gene, D gene. A D gene is named only where the DNA matches it firmly. Where a row states a size, it is once, few, many or the class of an expanded clone; other rows omit it.

CASSQDADGLYGYTF TGTGCCAGCAGCCAAGATGCGGACGGACTCTATGGCTACACCTTC TRBJ1-2 15 few TRBV3-1/TRBV3-2 -
CASSSADRGAYEQYF TGTGCCAGCAGCTCCGCCGACAGGGGGGCCTACGAGCAGTACTTC TRBJ2-7 15 once TRBV7-6 TRBD1
CASTPRGIMNTEAFF TGTGCCAGTACCCCCCGGGGGATCATGAACACTGAAGCTTTCTTT TRBJ1-1 15 few TRBV19 -
CACRTSGRSRDTQYF TGTGCCTGTAGGACTAGCGGGAGGTCCAGGGATACGCAGTATTTT TRBJ2-3 15 - TRBV30 TRBD2
CASSDPAWTGTATDTQYF TGTGCCAGCAGCGACCCAGCCTGGACCGGGACTGCCACAGATACGCAGTATTTT TRBJ2-3 18 - TRBV7-9 -
CASSKRARELNEQYF TGTGCCAGCAGCAAACGGGCCAGGGAACTCAACGAGCAGTACTTC TRBJ2-7 15 - TRBV21-1 -
CASSQSAGQNSPLHF TGTGCCAGCAGCCAATCTGCAGGGCAGAATTCACCCCTCCACTTT TRBJ1-6 15 - TRBV3-1/TRBV3-2 -
CASSLTGTGYNQPQHF TGTGCCAGCAGCTTAACCGGGACAGGGTACAATCAGCCCCAGCATTTT TRBJ1-5 16 - TRBV7-2 TRBD1
CASRPNREDYGYTF TGTGCCAGCAGACCCAACCGGGAGGACTATGGCTACACCTTC TRBJ1-2 14 - TRBV6-5 -
CAIRSGDEYNEQFF TGTGCCATCCGTAGCGGGGACGAATACAATGAGCAGTTCTTC TRBJ2-1 14 - TRBV10-3 TRBD2
CASSQQTGVADGYTF TGCGCCAGCAGCCAACAAACAGGGGTAGCGGATGGCTACACCTTC TRBJ1-2 15 - TRBV4-1 TRBD1
CASSSKLAGVGNEQFF TGTGCCAGCTCATCCAAACTAGCGGGAGTGGGAAATGAGCAGTTCTTC TRBJ2-1 16 - TRBV18 TRBD2
CAIFWAGYGYTF TGTGCCATTTTCTGGGCGGGCTATGGCTACACCTTC TRBJ1-2 12 - TRBV30 -
CATSGGGNYGYTF TGTGCCACCAGCGGGGGAGGGAACTATGGCTACACCTTC TRBJ1-2 13 few TRBV15 -
CASSSNRAHTEAFF TGTGCCAGCAGCTCGAACAGGGCACACACTGAAGCTTTCTTT TRBJ1-1 14 - TRBV5-5 -
CASSSPPGWQFF TGTGCCAGCAGTTCCCCGCCAGGGTGGCAGTTCTTC TRBJ2-1 12 - TRBV6-5 -
CASSLFRDNQPQHF TGTGCCAGCAGTTTATTCAGGGACAATCAGCCCCAGCATTTT TRBJ1-5 14 - TRBV27 -
CASSSDRVQYF TGCGCCAGCAGCTCCGACAGGGTTCAGTACTTC TRBJ2-4 11 - TRBV5-1 TRBD1
CASSLRTSDIEQFF TGTGCCAGCAGCTTGCGGACTAGCGATATTGAGCAGTTCTTC TRBJ2-1 14 - TRBV7-8 TRBD2
CASSQVRGGGGYNSPLHF TGCGCCAGCAGCCAAGTCCGTGGGGGAGGAGGATATAATTCACCCCTCCACTTT TRBJ1-6 18 - TRBV4-3 -
CASSESGGAWNEQFF TGTGCCAGCAGTGAGAGCGGGGGGGCCTGGAATGAGCAGTTCTTC TRBJ2-1 15 - TRBV6-4 TRBD2
CASSVVRSYNEQFF TGTGCCAGCAGCGTAGTTCGCTCCTACAATGAGCAGTTCTTC TRBJ2-1 14 - TRBV9 -
CASQRDISGANVLTF TGTGCCAGCCAAAGAGACATCTCTGGGGCCAACGTCCTGACTTTC TRBJ2-6 15 - TRBV6-5 -
CAPTELGAKNIQYF TGTGCCCCCACAGAGCTGGGAGCCAAAAACATTCAGTACTTC TRBJ2-4 14 - TRBV30 -
CASSQDSTYGYTF TGCGCCAGCAGCCAAGATTCTACTTATGGCTACACCTTC TRBJ1-2 13 - TRBV4-1 -
CASSQSTGGGETQYF TGTGCCAGCAGCCAGTCAACAGGGGGGGGAGAGACCCAGTACTTC TRBJ2-5 15 few TRBV11-3 -
CASSPLTGRRTQYF TGTGCCAGCTCACCACTAACAGGGCGGCGGACCCAGTACTTC TRBJ2-5 14 once TRBV25-1 -
CATGPGGSNQPQHF TGTGCCACCGGGCCGGGGGGTAGCAATCAGCCCCAGCATTTT TRBJ1-5 14 - TRBV24-1 -
CASSHTYPGTAYEQYF TGCGCCAGCAGCCACACTTATCCCGGGACAGCCTACGAGCAGTACTTC TRBJ2-7 16 - TRBV4-1 TRBD1
CASGLGTGTGYEQYF TGTGCTAGTGGTTTGGGTACCGGGACAGGCTACGAGCAGTACTTC TRBJ2-7 15 once TRBV12-5 TRBD1
CASSPSGKVNEAFF TGTGCCAGTAGTCCATCAGGGAAGGTGAATGAAGCTTTCTTT TRBJ1-1 14 many TRBV19 -
CASSRLSAGGNEKLFF TGTGCCAGTAGTAGGCTCAGTGCAGGGGGTAATGAAAAACTGTTTTTT TRBJ1-4 16 - TRBV19 TRBD1
CASSYGRPWNTEAFF TGTGCCAGCAGTTACGGCAGGCCCTGGAACACTGAAGCTTTCTTT TRBJ1-1 15 - TRBV6-2/TRBV6-3 -
CASSQALSRGPGQPQHF TGCGCCAGCAGCCAAGCGTTGAGCAGGGGGCCTGGTCAGCCCCAGCATTTT TRBJ1-5 17 - TRBV4-1 TRBD1
CSVGSQYNEQFF TGCAGCGTTGGTTCGCAGTACAATGAGCAGTTCTTC TRBJ2-1 12 once TRBV29-1 -
CASNSSDCLANEKLFF TGTGCCAGCAACAGTTCGGACTGCCTAGCGAATGAAAAACTGTTTTTT TRBJ1-4 16 once TRBV21-1 -
CASSVHRGREGYTF TGTGCCAGCAGCGTCCACCGGGGGAGGGAGGGCTACACCTTC TRBJ1-2 14 - TRBV9 -
CASSIPDIAYEQYF TGTGCCAGTAGTATTCCAGACATAGCCTACGAGCAGTACTTC TRBJ2-7 14 few TRBV19 -
CASSSLGQSSNQPQHF TGTGCCAGCAGCAGCTTAGGACAGTCTAGCAATCAGCCCCAGCATTTT TRBJ1-5 16 - TRBV5-6 -
CASSLGLSSYEQYF TGTGCCAGCAGCTTAGGCCTGAGCTCCTACGAGCAGTACTTC TRBJ2-7 14 - TRBV7-2 -